These 24 T cell receptor beta chains were all obtained from the same sample, sequenced in a study of control samples from healthy donors and cancer patients. Clones were sequenced by immunoSEQ multiplex PCR, and TCRdb holds only the in-frame ones, with some missing. The sample lists some 150,000 clones; 96% were seen once. The sample comprised blood. Every receptor here comes from a woman aged 25-40 years in good health.

This chain links TRBV6-5 with TRBJ1-2; a possible D gene is TRBD1 (6 bases). Germline CDR1 reads MNHEY; CDR2 reads SVGAGI. CDR3 length: 13 amino acids. Trimming pared 6 bases from V and 2 bases from J, leaving 10 bases between. CDR3 sequence reads: CASRQTGNYGYTF. DNA of the CDR3: TGTGCCAGCAGACAGACAGGAAACTATGGCTACACCTTC.

This chain joins TRBV5-6 and TRBJ2-7, with D unresolved. V gave up 3 bases and J gave up 3 bases, with 7 bases separating them. Germline values: CDR1 SGHDT, CDR2 YYEEEE. CDR3 size: 12 residues. This CDR3 reads CASSSYSYEQYF. The CDR3 nucleotides read TGTGCCAGCAGCTCATACAGCTACGAGCAGTACTTC. The complete variable domain, with remaining parts taken from reference TRBV5-6 and TRBJ2-7, reads DAGVTQSPTHLIKTRGQQVTLRCSPKSGHDTVSWYQQALGQGPQFIFQYYEEEERQRGNFPDRFSGHQFPNYSSELNVNALLLGDSALYLCASSSYSYEQYFGPGTRLTVT.

This clone is a singleton in its sample. The chain combines TRBV6-5 with TRBJ1-1, with D tentatively TRBD1 (6 bases). Germline V lookup: CDR1 MNHEY, CDR2 SVGAGI. The V end was cut by 9 bases, the J end by 7 bases, with 15 bases between. The CDR3 totals 12 residues. The CDR3 region is CASSWGRGEAFF. The CDR3 DNA is TGTGCCAGTTCATGGGGGCGGGGTGAAGCTTTCTTT.

The CDR3 sequence: CAWSDTYVRKAFF. CDR3 sequence (DNA): TGTGCCTGGAGTGATACTTACGTCCGGAAAGCTTTCTTT. The chain couples TRBV30 to TRBJ1-1; D is unclear. Germline values: CDR1 GTSNPN, CDR2 SVGIG (reference sequence). V was trimmed by 1 base and J by 9 bases, leaving 15 bases between them. The CDR3 consists of 13 residues.

This chain links TRBV7-9 with TRBJ1-2; D unresolved. V shed 1 base and J shed 8 bases, with 17 bases lying between them. CDR3 length equals 15 residues. CDR1 and CDR2 (germline): SEHNR, FQNEAQ (reference sequence). The CDR3 sequence is CASSLVGGSGAGYTF. CDR3 in DNA: TGTGCCAGCAGCTTAGTTGGAGGGTCCGGCGCCGGCTACACCTTC.

This clone has a handful of counts. The V and J genes are TRBV6-5 and TRBJ2-3; D is undetermined. This CDR3 region has 14 residues. V was shortened by 2 bases and J by 0 bases, with 6 bases between the two germline ends. The germline CDR1 and CDR2 sequences are MNHEY and SVGAGI. CDR3 protein: CASSYSRSTDTQYF. In DNA form, the CDR3 reads TGTGCCAGCAGTTACAGCAGAAGCACAGATACGCAGTATTTT.

The chain is built from TRBV5-1 and TRBJ2-4; maybe TRBD2 (5 bases). Trimming left V 0 bases short and J 9 bases short, with 13 bases between. The CDR3 is 14 residues long. Germline assignment: CDR1 SGHRS and CDR2 YFSETQ. Here the CDR3 DNA reads TGCGCCAGCAGCTTGGGAGGGTCCCGGGGCATTCAGTACTTC. Translating it yields CASSLGGSRGIQYF. Drawing the rest from reference TRBV5-1 and TRBJ2-4, the complete variable domain is KAGVTQTPRYLIKTRGQQVTLSCSPISGHRSVSWYQQTPGQGLQFLFEYFSETQRNKGNFPGRFSGRQFSNSRSEMNVSTLELGDSALYLCASSLGGSRGIQYFGAGTRLSVL.

The chain is built from TRBV28 and TRBJ1-5, with 7 bases aligning to TRBD1. Germline CDR1 is MDHEN and CDR2 is SYDVKM. The CDR3 is 16 residues long. With V trimmed by 7 bases and J by 0 bases, 9 bases remained unmatched. The CDR3 loop reads CASTIRTGTSNQPQHF. For the CDR3, the DNA is TGTGCCAGCACCATTCGGACAGGCACTAGCAATCAGCCCCAGCATTTT.

The chain recombines TRBV3-1 (or the pseudogene TRBV3-2) with TRBJ2-1; TRBD2 aligns across 9 bases. The CDR3 has 14 residues. Germline V lookup: CDR1 LGHDT, CDR2 YNNKEL (reference sequence). Trimming removed 4 bases from V and 9 bases from J; junction bases left unmatched: 7. DNA for the CDR3: TGTGCCAGCAGCCCAGCGGGAGGATTGGGTGAGCAGTTCTTC. The encoded protein is CASSPAGGLGEQFF.

This chain joins TRBV14 and TRBJ2-5, with TRBD1 identical over 9 bases. The V segment lost 3 bases and the J segment 1 base; nucleotides outside the gene matches: 9. Germline CDR1 is SGHDN and CDR2 is FVKESK. The CDR3 totals 17 residues. CDR3 DNA: TGTGCCAGCAGCCAGGGACAGGGCCGGATACCCCAAGAGACCCAGTACTTC. It is translated as CASSQGQGRIPQETQYF.

The gene calls are TRBV30 and TRBJ1-5; a weak D match, TRBD1 (5 bases). CDR1 is GTSNPN, CDR2 SVGIG, per germline (reference sequence). CDR3 length: 14 residues. V was cut by 0 bases and J by 5 bases, with 11 bases left in between. The CDR3 here is CAWSVGGVHQPQHF. DNA for the CDR3: TGTGCCTGGAGTGTTGGAGGGGTACATCAGCCCCAGCATTTT.

The rearrangement joins TRBV6-5 to TRBJ2-1; unclear D gene. The length of the CDR3 is 14 residues. The V gene's germline CDR1 is MNHEY and CDR2 SVGAGI. Trimming stripped 6 bases from V and 4 bases from J, with 13 bases between. DNA for the CDR3: TGTGCCAGCAGCCCGCATCACACGTACAATGAGCAGTTCTTC. Its protein is CASSPHHTYNEQFF.

The chain carries TRBV11-2 and TRBJ2-1; 8 bases are a match to TRBD2. Germline-derived CDR1 and CDR2 are SGHAT and FQNNGV. The CDR3 is 16 amino acids. V was clipped by 5 bases and J by 2 bases; unmatched bases: 8. CDR3 loop: CASSPHSGNTYNEQFF. CDR3 DNA: TGTGCCAGCAGCCCCCATAGCGGGAATACCTACAATGAGCAGTTCTTC.

This chain connects TRBV5-8 to TRBJ2-1; no firm D call. CDR3 length: 15 residues. The V end lost 4 bases, the J end lost 0 bases, and 11 bases lay between the germline ends. Germline V lookup: CDR1 SGHTS, CDR2 YDEGEE. DNA for the CDR3: TGTGCCAGCAGCCCCGACATGAGCTCCTACAATGAGCAGTTCTTC. The encoded protein is CASSPDMSSYNEQFF. Supplemented by reference TRBV5-8 and TRBJ2-1, the full variable domain reads EAGVTQSPTHLIKTRGQQATLRCSPISGHTSVYWYQQALGLGLQFLLWYDEGEERNRGNFPPRFSGRQFPNYSSELNVNALELEDSALYLCASSPDMSSYNEQFFGPGTRLTVL.

J is TRBJ1-1 and V is TRBV9; D is possibly TRBD1 (5 bases). Germline V gene lookup returns CDR1 SGDLS and CDR2 YYNGEE. V lost 4 bases, J lost 0 bases, and 19 bases lay in between. There are 17 residues in the CDR3. DNA for the CDR3: TGTGCCAGCAGCCCGAGCCCCGCGACAGCACTGAACACTGAAGCTTTCTTT. The encoded protein is CASSPSPATALNTEAFF.

For this clone: The junction departs from germline at one end; a sequencing error may be responsible. The chain recombines TRBV7-7 with TRBJ2-3, with D uncertain. CDR3 size: 14 residues. CDR1 is SSHAT, CDR2 FNYEAQ, per germline (reference sequence). CDR3 bases: TGTGCTAGCAGCTCCAGGCCGGGCTCAGATACGCAGTATTTT. Amino acids: CASSSRPGSDTQYF.

The V gene is TRBV12-3 or TRBV12-4, the J gene TRBJ2-7; tentatively, D is TRBD2 (5 bases). V was shortened by 2 bases and J by 6 bases, with 11 bases between the two germline ends. There are 13 residues in the CDR3. Here the CDR3 reads CASSLRGTGEQYF. CDR3 nucleotides: TGTGCCAGCAGTTTACGGGGAACGGGCGAGCAGTACTTC.

The chain uses TRBV5-1 and TRBJ1-3, with TRBD1 matching over 7 bases. The CDR3 spans 15 residues. V was clipped by 4 bases and J by 2 bases; unmatched bases: 6. Per germline, CDR1 SGHRS and CDR2 YFSETQ. DNA of the CDR3: TGCGCCAGCAGCCGCACAGGGGTTCCTGGAAACACCATATATTTT. Amino acids: CASSRTGVPGNTIYF.

This chain links TRBV5-5 with TRBJ1-5; 9 bases line up with TRBD1. Germline lookup yields CDR1 SGHKS and CDR2 YYEKEE (reference sequence). After removal of 0 bases from V and 4 bases from J, the junction contained 5 bases not matched to a gene. The CDR3 is made up of 16 amino acids. CDR3 sequence (DNA): TGTGCCAGCAGCTTGGCTCCGACAGGGGGGAATCAGCCCCAGCATTTT. Translating it yields CASSLAPTGGNQPQHF.

The chain has TRBV29-1 and TRBJ2-7; the match to TRBD2 covers 10 bases. The CDR3 has 13 residues. Trimming removed 2 bases from V and 3 bases from J; junction bases left unmatched: 1. Germline V lookup: CDR1 SQVTM, CDR2 ANQGSEA. The chain's CDR3 is CSVELAGDYEQYF. CDR3 nucleotides: TGCAGCGTTGAACTAGCGGGAGACTACGAGCAGTACTTC.

The CDR3 loop reads CASSDEGETSGSPNGEQFF. The CDR3 bases are TGTGCCAGCAGTGACGAGGGGGAGACTAGCGGGAGTCCCAATGGTGAGCAGTTCTTC. The rearrangement joins TRBV6-4 to TRBJ2-1, with TRBD2 matching 12 bases. The CDR3 is made up of 19 amino acids. CDR1 and CDR2 from the germline V gene are MRHNA and SNTAGT. J was trimmed by 9 bases and V by 2 bases; bases with no gene match: 17.

The chain links TRBV7-9 to TRBJ2-7, with D unclear. Germline assignment: CDR1 SEHNR and CDR2 FQNEAQ (reference sequence). There are 14 residues in the CDR3. V was pared by 0 bases and J by 5 bases, with 11 bases between. For the CDR3, the DNA is TGTGCCAGCAGCTTAGCCGGCACCACCCACGAGCAGTACTTC. It codes for CASSLAGTTHEQYF.

Turning to this clone: The junction does not match germline at one end; this may be a read error. This rearrangement joins TRBV27 to TRBJ2-5; D uncertain. The CDR3 consists of 12 residues. Germline V gene sequence: CDR1 MNHEY, CDR2 SMNVEV (reference sequence). DNA of the CDR3: TGTGCCAGCGGTTTTGGGAAAGAGACCCAGTACTTC. Residues: CASGFGKETQYF.

Only one count was recorded for this clone. The chain couples TRBV19 to TRBJ1-2; 9 nucleotides line up with TRBD1. J gave up 4 bases and V 6 bases, and 15 bases lay outside the gene matches. There are 17 residues in the CDR3. Germline-derived CDR1 and CDR2 are LNHDA and SQIVND (reference sequence). In nucleotides, the CDR3 is TGTGCCAGTAGCCCCGCACAGGGGGCGCCGGCCCTCTATGGCTACACCTTC. Translation gives CASSPAQGAPALYGYTF. The full variable domain, completed using reference TRBV19 and TRBJ1-2, is DGGITQSPKYLFRKEGQNVTLSCEQNLNHDAMYWYRQDPGQGLRLIYYSQIVNDFQKGDIAEGYSVSREKKESFPLTVTSAQKNPTAFYLCASSPAQGAPALYGYTFGSGTRLTVV.